This passage covers 31 T cell receptor beta chains from one sample sequenced in a study of vaccination and CD4 T cells after COVID-19. Sequencing of cultured CD4+ T cell DNA used the Oncomine TCR Beta short-read assay. TCRdb fed the PCR reads into MiXCR, producing one record per CDR3 protein. The sample holds 7,600 or so distinct CDR3 sequences, 66% seen once. Treatment of the sample: approximately nine-day PBMC culture with coronavirus spike peptide pools or control peptides (ViraFEST assay). Antigen specificity for these receptors is unknown. The specimen was cultured CD4+ T cells from blood, collected after SARS-CoV-2 vaccination. These receptors all come from a human donor with COVID-19.

The chain links TRBV11-3 to TRBJ2-1; 7 bases align to TRBD1. The V gene's germline CDR1 is SGHNT and CDR2 YENEEA. The CDR3 runs 16 residues. Trimming cost V 5 bases and J 5 bases; bases outside gene matches: 12. CDR3: CASSAEPRGLDNEQFF. CDR3 DNA sequence: TGTGCCAGCAGCGCAGAACCCAGGGGGTTGGACAATGAGCAGTTCTTC.

The V and J genes are TRBV6-1 and TRBJ2-7; the match to TRBD1 covers 11 bases. The CDR3 is 15 amino acids. CDR1 MNHNS and CDR2 SASEGT come from the germline V gene. The V and J ends lost 6 bases and 1 base, in that order; junction bases with no gene match: 5. DNA of the CDR3: TGTGCCAGCAGCCGTGGACAGGGGGCTTCCTACGAGCAGTACTTC. The encoded protein is CASSRGQGASYEQYF.

The J gene is TRBJ2-7, the V gene TRBV6-1, with D tentatively TRBD1 (6 bases). The germline V and J ends were trimmed by 8 bases and 0 bases, with 17 bases remaining between them. The CDR3 contains 15 residues. Germline CDR1 and CDR2: MNHNS and SASEGT. In DNA form, the CDR3 reads TGTGCCAGCCGACGTGCAGGGGCGAACTCCTACGAGCAGTACTTC. It is translated as CASRRAGANSYEQYF.

This clonotype was found a few times. CDR3 region: CASSYGRSWTYEQYF. DNA of the CDR3: TGTGCCAGCAGTTACGGGCGCAGTTGGACCTACGAGCAGTACTTC. The genes are TRBV6-5 and TRBJ2-7, with no clear D. The CDR3 extends over 15 amino acids. V was clipped by 2 bases and J by 2 bases, with 13 bases between them. The V gene's germline CDR1 is MNHEY and CDR2 SVGAGI.

The table lists this clonotype with a count of one. Relative to the germline gene, one junction end is altered; a read error may explain this. V is TRBV7-7 and J is TRBJ2-3; 8 bases align to TRBD2. Germline V gene lookup returns CDR1 SSHAT and CDR2 FNYEAQ (reference sequence). This CDR3 region has 14 residues. CDR3 in amino acids: CASSPGRGTDTQYF. For the CDR3, the DNA is TGTGCTAGCAGCCCCGGGAGGGGCACAGATACGCAGTATTTT.

The table lists this clonotype with a few counts. The chain carries TRBV20-1 and TRBJ2-7, with D possibly being TRBD1 (6 bases). Per the germline V gene, CDR1 is DFQATT and CDR2 is SNEGSKA (reference sequence). V lost 0 bases to trimming and J lost 3 bases, with 15 bases between them. The CDR3 totals 15 residues. The DNA for the CDR3 is TGCAGTGCTAGAGACCGGGACACCGATTACTACGAGCAGTACTTC. Translating it yields CSARDRDTDYYEQYF.

This sequence joins TRBV19 and TRBJ2-3, with 7 bases identical to TRBD2. This CDR3 is built from 14 residues. Losses at the gene ends were 7 bases for V and 4 bases for J; bases not matched to a gene: 8. Germline V CDR1 and CDR2: LNHDA, SQIVND (reference sequence). The CDR3 bases are TGTGCCAGTATCGGGACTAACCTACCAGATACGCAGTATTTT. Protein sequence: CASIGTNLPDTQYF.

This chain connects TRBV24-1 to TRBJ1-5; D is ambiguous. Germline assignment: CDR1 KGHDR and CDR2 SFDVKD. The CDR3 is 15 amino acids. The V and J ends lost 4 bases and 2 bases respectively, with 11 bases between them. The CDR3 loop is CATSEGYSGNQPQHF. DNA of the CDR3: TGTGCCACCAGTGAAGGGTATAGCGGCAATCAGCCCCAGCATTTT.

This clonotype was found a few times. It is unclear where the CDR3 begins or ends on the DNA, so no DNA is shown, and the CDR3 is as TCRdb lists it. The genes are TRBV7-5 and TRBJ1-5. TRBV7-5 is described as a pseudogene. The CDR3 has 20 residues if both end residues are counted. The CDR3 region is CISVPEAYRPAPPGNQPQHF.

The V gene is TRBV20-1, the J gene TRBJ1-5; the D is unclear. Germline-derived CDR1 and CDR2 are DFQATT and SNEGSKA (reference sequence). CDR3 length: 15 amino acids. Between the trimmed V and J ends, which lost 4 bases and 4 bases, there was a span of 17 bases. CDR3 in amino acids: CSAMAMEGYNQPQHF. The CDR3 DNA follows: TGCAGTGCTATGGCAATGGAAGGATATAATCAGCCCCAGCATTTT.

The chain combines TRBV6-1 with TRBJ1-1; D is undetermined. Trimming took off 5 bases at V and 7 bases at J, with 8 bases between the two ends. The CDR3 has 11 residues. From germline, CDR1 is MNHNS and CDR2 SASEGT. CDR3 DNA sequence: TGTGCCAGCAGTCTTAGGAATGAAGCTTTCTTT. Its protein product is CASSLRNEAFF.

The chain is built from TRBV20-1 and TRBJ1-5; no definite D call. Germline CDR1 is DFQATT and CDR2 is SNEGSKA (reference sequence). The CDR3 spans 13 residues. V was pared by 1 base and J by 2 bases, with 6 bases between. The CDR3 DNA sequence: TGCAGTGCTAGAGGGGGTGGCAATCAGCCCCAGCATTTT. Protein product: CSARGGGNQPQHF.

This clonotype has only a few counts. The rearrangement links TRBV6-1 to TRBJ1-2; maybe TRBD1 (5 bases). Germline assignment: CDR1 MNHNS and CDR2 SASEGT. There are 14 residues in the CDR3. The ends were cut back, 8 bases at V and 4 bases at J, with 17 bases in the middle. The CDR3 reads CASHTGASFYGYTF. The CDR3 bases are TGTGCCAGCCATACTGGGGCCAGTTTCTATGGCTACACCTTC.

The table lists this clonotype with a few counts. The chain links TRBV19 to TRBJ1-5, with 10 bases matching TRBD1. Unmatched junction bases numbered 3, after V lost 5 bases and J lost 5 bases. The CDR3 totals 14 residues. Germline CDR1 is LNHDA and CDR2 is SQIVND (reference sequence). The CDR3 coding sequence is TGTGCCAGTAGTCGGGACAGGGGAGATCAGCCCCAGCATTTT. Its protein product is CASSRDRGDQPQHF.

The chain has TRBV20-1 and TRBJ2-7; D remains unclear. CDR3 length: 10 amino acids. V was trimmed by 3 bases and J by 8 bases, leaving 8 bases between them. Germline V CDR1 and CDR2: DFQATT, SNEGSKA (reference sequence). For the CDR3, the DNA is TGCAGTGCTAGGTTAGGACAGCAGTACTTC. Its protein product is CSARLGQQYF.

V and J are TRBV7-9 and TRBJ2-3; D unclear. Trimming removed 4 bases from V and 0 bases from J, with 8 bases in between. CDR3 size: 14 residues. Germline CDR1 reads SEHNR; CDR2 reads FQNEAQ (reference sequence). This chain's CDR3 is CASSYGKSTDTQYF. The CDR3 bases are TGTGCCAGCAGCTATGGTAAAAGCACAGATACGCAGTATTTT.

A single count supports this clonotype. The V gene is TRBV7-8, the J gene TRBJ2-2, with D perhaps TRBD1 or TRBD2 (6 bases each). V shed 1 base and J shed 4 bases, with 13 bases lying between them. The CDR3 sequence is 16 residues long. CDR1 and CDR2 from the germline V gene are SGHVS and FQNEAQ. For the CDR3, the DNA is TGTGCCAGCAGCTTAGGGCCGGGGGCAATCACCGGGGAGCTGTTTTTT. It encodes CASSLGPGAITGELFF.

This chain connects TRBV7-2 to TRBJ1-1; 7 bases align to TRBD1. The germline gives CDR1 SGHTA, CDR2 FQGNSA. J was trimmed by 6 bases and V by 1 base; bases with no gene match: 11. The CDR3 sequence is 16 residues long. The CDR3 loop is CASSLVSGKGASEAFF. CDR3 nucleotides: TGTGCCAGCAGCTTAGTATCAGGCAAGGGGGCTTCTGAAGCTTTCTTT.

The J gene is TRBJ1-5, the V gene TRBV20-1, with a tentative D call TRBD1 (5 bases). Trimming stripped 0 bases from V and 2 bases from J, with 11 bases between. Per germline, CDR1 DFQATT and CDR2 SNEGSKA (reference sequence). The CDR3 length is 15 residues. In nucleotides, the CDR3 is TGCAGTGCTAGAGACGGGCGGGGGGGCAATCAGCCCCAGCATTTT. This sequence encodes CSARDGRGGNQPQHF.

The chain joins TRBV6-5 to TRBJ2-7; the match to TRBD1 covers 8 bases. There are 17 residues in the CDR3. Germline loops: CDR1 MNHEY, CDR2 SVGAGI. V lost 4 bases and J lost 2; bases outside the gene matches: 13. CDR3 residues: CASSSRGTGGRTYEQYF. DNA for the CDR3: TGTGCCAGCAGTTCCCGCGGGACAGGAGGGCGGACCTACGAGCAGTACTTC.

CDR3 nucleotide sequence: TGTGCCAGTAGCCGGGACGGATTCTATGGCTACACCTTC. Residues: CASSRDGFYGYTF. V usage is TRBV19 and J usage is TRBJ1-2; weak D call: TRBD1 (5 bases). Trimming cost V 6 bases and J 4 bases, with 12 bases left between them. Germline CDR1 LNHDA, CDR2 SQIVND (reference sequence). CDR3 length equals 13 residues.

The chain combines TRBV9 with TRBJ1-2, with D possibly TRBD1 on 5 matching bases. Per the germline V gene, CDR1 is SGDLS and CDR2 is YYNGEE. This CDR3 comprises 15 residues. V was trimmed by 2 bases and J by 7 bases, leaving 18 bases between them. CDR3 in DNA: TGTGCCAGCAGCGTCGGAGGGGAAGGGTTAGGTGGCTACACCTTC. It yields the protein CASSVGGEGLGGYTF.

The gene calls are TRBV24-1 and TRBJ2-3; 7 bases agree with TRBD2. The length of the CDR3 is 15 residues. Losses at the gene ends were 1 base for V and 6 bases for J; bases not matched to a gene: 6. In germline, CDR1 is KGHDR, CDR2 SFDVKD. CDR3 nucleotides: TGTGCCACCAGTGATTTAGGGCAGGGAGGGGATACGCAGTATTTT. Encoded protein: CATSDLGQGGDTQYF.

The rearrangement links TRBV20-1 to TRBJ2-7; 10 bases line up with TRBD2. V shed 1 base and J 5 bases; nucleotides not matched to a gene: 5. Germline V lookup: CDR1 DFQATT, CDR2 SNEGSKA (reference sequence). The length of the CDR3 is 14 residues. The CDR3 bases are TGCAGTGCTAGAGCTAGCGGGGGTTTCCACGAGCAGTACTTC. Its translation: CSARASGGFHEQYF.

In its sample, this clonotype was seen a few times. V gene TRBV20-1 combines with J gene TRBJ2-2; D remains ambiguous. The germline CDR1 and CDR2 sequences are DFQATT and SNEGSKA (reference sequence). CDR3 length: 13 residues. The V gene lost 0 bases and the J gene lost 6 bases, with 8 bases spanning the gap. In DNA form, the CDR3 reads TGCAGTGCTAGAGATGGGCCCGCCGGGGAGCTGTTTTTT. As protein: CSARDGPAGELFF.

This clonotype was observed a handful of times. The chain has TRBV11-2 and TRBJ2-7; D ambiguous. Trimming cost V 4 bases and J 8 bases, with 6 bases left between them. The CDR3 has 10 residues. The germline V gene encodes CDR1 SGHAT and CDR2 FQNNGV. The CDR3 reads CASSSRQQYF. In nucleotides, the CDR3 is TGTGCCAGCAGCTCCCGCCAGCAGTACTTC. Drawing the rest from reference TRBV11-2 and TRBJ2-7, the complete variable domain is EAGVAQSPRYKIIEKRQSVAFWCNPISGHATLYWYQQILGQGPKLLIQFQNNGVVDDSQLPKDRFSAERLKGVDSTLKIQPAKLEDSAVYLCASSSRQQYFGPGTRLTVT.

This clonotype has a handful of counts. The chain employs TRBV2 and TRBJ2-7; TRBD1 agrees at 7 bases. Unmatched junction bases numbered 13, after V lost 7 bases and J lost 1 base. Germline V CDR1 and CDR2: SNHLY, FYNNEI. This CDR3 contains 16 residues. The chain's CDR3 is CASTALLQTGSYEQYF. Here the CDR3 DNA reads TGTGCCAGCACCGCCCTCCTCCAGACAGGGTCCTACGAGCAGTACTTC.

The chain links TRBV20-1 to TRBJ1-2, with unresolved D. The CDR3 is 15 residues long. Trimming cost V 6 bases and J 1 base, with 18 bases left between them. Germline V gives CDR1 DFQATT, CDR2 SNEGSKA (reference sequence). This CDR3 is CSARNPWQDNYGYTF. The CDR3 DNA reads TGCAGTGCCCGGAATCCGTGGCAGGATAACTATGGCTACACCTTC.

The gene calls are TRBV20-1 and TRBJ1-1; D remains unclear. Per germline, CDR1 DFQATT and CDR2 SNEGSKA (reference sequence). V lost 6 bases and J 3 bases, leaving 17 bases between the germline ends. The CDR3 length is 14 residues. The CDR3: CSAPQRGKDTEAFF. In DNA form, the CDR3 reads TGCAGTGCCCCCCAGCGGGGAAAGGACACTGAAGCTTTCTTT.

The gene calls are TRBV7-2 and TRBJ2-7; TRBD1 aligns across 10 bases. The CDR3 is made up of 14 amino acids. Trimming took 6 bases from V and 4 from J; bases not matched to a gene: 6. Germline values: CDR1 SGHTA, CDR2 FQGNSA. The DNA for the CDR3 is TGTGCCAGCAGGTTAAGACAGGGGGCTTACGAGCAGTACTTC. It encodes CASRLRQGAYEQYF.

This sequence joins TRBV20-1 and TRBJ1-5; 8 bases map to TRBD1. CDR3 length: 15 residues. Germline V gene sequence: CDR1 DFQATT, CDR2 SNEGSKA (reference sequence). The V and J ends lost 2 bases and 4 bases, in that order; junction bases with no gene match: 7. The CDR3, as DNA: TGCAGTGCTAGACCGAGACAGGGGTCTAATCAGCCCCAGCATTTT. The encoded protein is CSARPRQGSNQPQHF.